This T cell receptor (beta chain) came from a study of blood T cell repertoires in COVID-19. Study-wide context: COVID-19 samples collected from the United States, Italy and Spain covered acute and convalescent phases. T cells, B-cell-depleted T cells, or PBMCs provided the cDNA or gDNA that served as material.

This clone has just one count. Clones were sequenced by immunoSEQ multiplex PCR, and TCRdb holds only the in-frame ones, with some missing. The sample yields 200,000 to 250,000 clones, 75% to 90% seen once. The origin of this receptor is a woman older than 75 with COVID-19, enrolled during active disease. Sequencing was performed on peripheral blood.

The CDR3 sequence is CASSLTGGLGEQYF. DNA for the CDR3: TGTGCCAGCAGCTTGACCGGGGGGCTCGGCGAGCAGTACTTC. This sequence joins TRBV5-8 and TRBJ2-7, with a tentative D call TRBD2 (7 bases). The germline CDR1 and CDR2 sequences are SGHTS and YDEGEE. This CDR3 has 14 residues. The germline V and J ends were trimmed by 1 base and 6 bases, with 14 bases remaining between them. The complete variable domain, with remaining parts taken from reference TRBV5-8 and TRBJ2-7, reads EAGVTQSPTHLIKTRGQQATLRCSPISGHTSVYWYQQALGLGLQFLLWYDEGEERNRGNFPPRFSGRQFPNYSSELNVNALELEDSALYLCASSLTGGLGEQYFGPGTRLTVT.